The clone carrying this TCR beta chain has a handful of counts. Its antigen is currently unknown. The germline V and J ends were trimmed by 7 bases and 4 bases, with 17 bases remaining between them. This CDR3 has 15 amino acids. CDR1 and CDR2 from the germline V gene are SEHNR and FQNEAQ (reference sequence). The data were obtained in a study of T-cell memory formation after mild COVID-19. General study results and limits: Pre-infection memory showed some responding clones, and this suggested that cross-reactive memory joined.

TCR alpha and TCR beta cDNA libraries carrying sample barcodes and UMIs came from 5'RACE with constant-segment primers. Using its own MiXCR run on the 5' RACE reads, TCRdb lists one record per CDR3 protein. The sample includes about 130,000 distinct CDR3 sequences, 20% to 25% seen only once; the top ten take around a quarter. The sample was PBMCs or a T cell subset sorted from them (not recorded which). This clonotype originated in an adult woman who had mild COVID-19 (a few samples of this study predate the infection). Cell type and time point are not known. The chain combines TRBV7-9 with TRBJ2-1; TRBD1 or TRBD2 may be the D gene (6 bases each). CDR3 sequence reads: CASIPRGTVYNEQFF. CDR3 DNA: TGTGCCAGCATCCCAAGGGGGACTGTTTACAATGAGCAGTTCTTC.